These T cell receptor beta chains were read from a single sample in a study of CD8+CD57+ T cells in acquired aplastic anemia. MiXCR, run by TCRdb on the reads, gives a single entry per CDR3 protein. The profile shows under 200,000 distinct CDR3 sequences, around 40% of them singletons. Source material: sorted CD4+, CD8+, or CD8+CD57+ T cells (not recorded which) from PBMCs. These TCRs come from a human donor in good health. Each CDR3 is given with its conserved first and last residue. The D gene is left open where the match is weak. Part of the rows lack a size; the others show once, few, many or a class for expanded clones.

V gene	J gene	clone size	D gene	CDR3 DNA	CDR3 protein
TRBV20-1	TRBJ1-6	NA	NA	TGCAGTGCCCTTCCACCCCGATGGGAGCAGGTCGAGTCCTATAATTCACCCCTCCACTTT	CSALPPRWEQVESYNSPLHF
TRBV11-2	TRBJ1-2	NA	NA	TGTGCCAGCAGCTTAGACCAGCTTGGAGGCTACACCTTC	CASSLDQLGGYTF
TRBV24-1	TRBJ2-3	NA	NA	TGTGCCACCAGTGATTCCGGGGTAGATACGCAGTATTTT	CATSDSGVDTQYF
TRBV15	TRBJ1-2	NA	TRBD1	TGTGCCACCAGCAGAGATCGGGGGACAGGTGTACCCTATGGCTACACCTTC	CATSRDRGTGVPYGYTF
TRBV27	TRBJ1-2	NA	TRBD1	TGTGCCAGCAGTGCAGGGGGCTTGAACTATGGCTACACCTTC	CASSAGGLNYGYTF
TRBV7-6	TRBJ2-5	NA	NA	TGTGCCAGCAGCTTAGCGCTCCAGCCCCAAGAGACCCAGTACTTC	CASSLALQPQETQYF
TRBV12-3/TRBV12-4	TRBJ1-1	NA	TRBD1	TGTGCCAGCAGGACCAGGCAGCTTGGAGGGGGACAGTACACTGAAGCTTTCTTT	CASRTRQLGGGQYTEAFF
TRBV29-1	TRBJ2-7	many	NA	TGCAGCGCCGTAGGTGTTGGGGGGCCCTACGAGCAGTACTTC	CSAVGVGGPYEQYF
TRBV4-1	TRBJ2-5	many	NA	TGCGCCAGCAGCCAAATATCTGGGGGAGTGCAAGAGACCCAGTACTTC	CASSQISGGVQETQYF
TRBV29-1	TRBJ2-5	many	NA	TGCAGCGTGGAGGGGTCCCAAGAGACCCAGTACTTC	CSVEGSQETQYF
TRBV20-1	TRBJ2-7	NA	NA	TGCAGTGCTAGACCTGGGGTCCCCTACGAGCAGTACTTC	CSARPGVPYEQYF
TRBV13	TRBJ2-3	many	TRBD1	TGTGCCAGCAGCCTGAGACAGGGCTACACAGATACGCAGTATTTT	CASSLRQGYTDTQYF
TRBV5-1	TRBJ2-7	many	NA	TGCGCCAGCAGCTTGGCCCAGGGTCCGGGCTACGAGCAGTACTTC	CASSLAQGPGYEQYF
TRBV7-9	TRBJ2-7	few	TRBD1	TGTGCCAGCGAATGGGACAGTCCCTACGAGCAGTACTTC	CASEWDSPYEQYF
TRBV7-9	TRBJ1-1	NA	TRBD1	TGTGCCAGCACTCCATTAAGGGGGCACGGCACTGAAGCTTTCTTT	CASTPLRGHGTEAFF
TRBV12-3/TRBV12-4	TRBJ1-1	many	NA	TGTGCCAGCAGTTTACGGTTGAACACTGAAGCTTTCTTT	CASSLRLNTEAFF
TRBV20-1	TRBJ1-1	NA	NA	TGCAGTGCTGACGGACACCACACTGAAGCTTTCTTT	CSADGHHTEAFF
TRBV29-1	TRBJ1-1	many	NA	TGCAGCGGAGGACTGGAAGCTTTCTTT	CSGGLEAFF
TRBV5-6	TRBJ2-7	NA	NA	TGTGCCAGCAGCTTGACCCCAACGACACGGAGGGAGCAGTACTTC	CASSLTPTTRREQYF
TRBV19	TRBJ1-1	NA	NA	TGTGCCAGCATGGCCCCGGGTTACAATGAAGCTTTCTTT	CASMAPGYNEAFF
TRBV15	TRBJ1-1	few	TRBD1	TGTGCCACCAGCACAGAGTGGACAGGGCGAACTGAAGCTTTCTTT	CATSTEWTGRTEAFF
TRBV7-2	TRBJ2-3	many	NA	TGTGCCAGCAGGAGGGACCACACAGATACGCAGTATTTT	CASRRDHTDTQYF
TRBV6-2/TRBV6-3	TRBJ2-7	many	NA	TGTGCCACCGGATCCCCTAACTCCTACGAGCAGTACTTC	CATGSPNSYEQYF
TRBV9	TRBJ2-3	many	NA	TGTGCCAGCAGCGTACCCGAATGGAGGGGAGATACGCAGTATTTT	CASSVPEWRGDTQYF
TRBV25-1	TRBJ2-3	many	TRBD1	TGTGCCAGCAGTGAGACAGGGGGCGTAGATACGCAGTATTTT	CASSETGGVDTQYF
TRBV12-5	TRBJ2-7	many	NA	TGTGCTAGTGGTTTGGTACTCACAGCGCACCCCTACGAGCAGTACTTC	CASGLVLTAHPYEQYF
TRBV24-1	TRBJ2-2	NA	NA	TGTGCCACCAGTGCCCCTTACTCCGGGGAGCTGTTTTTT	CATSAPYSGELFF
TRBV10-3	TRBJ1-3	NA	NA	TGTGCCATCAGTCAACGACCGGAAAACACCATATATTTT	CAISQRPENTIYF
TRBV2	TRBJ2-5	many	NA	TGTGCCAGCAGTGTCGTCCTCCAAGAGACCCAGTACTTC	CASSVVLQETQYF